The T cell receptor beta chain described here comes from a study of blood T cell repertoires in COVID-19. At the level of the study: Donors in the United States, Italy and Spain gave samples during acute or convalescent COVID-19. In each case, the material was cDNA or gDNA derived from T cells, B-cell-depleted T cells, or PBMCs.

Authors' data handling: Amplification of reference gene primers was used by the study to estimate nucleated cell counts. Libraries were prepared by immunoSEQ multiplex PCR; TCRdb keeps only in-frame clonotypes and omits some of them. For V, J and clone size, that table is used; D and trimming come from the DNA. The table includes roughly 100,000 clones, roughly 90% detected once. The table lists this clone with a few counts. Sequenced: peripheral blood. The TCR was taken from a woman aged 80 or over with acute or convalescent COVID-19.

CDR3 sequence reads: CASSQARGPTDTQYF. Written as DNA, the CDR3 is TGTGCCAGCAGCCAAGCGAGGGGGCCGACAGATACGCAGTATTTT. The chain is built from TRBV3-1 (or the pseudogene TRBV3-2) and TRBJ2-3, with 7 positions matching TRBD1. The CDR3 contains 15 residues. The V gene's germline CDR1 is LGHDT and CDR2 YNNKEL (reference sequence). V was pared by 1 base and J by 3 bases, with 4 bases of the junction left unmatched.